A single sample is the source of the 27 T cell receptor beta chains below, sequenced in a study of cytotoxic CD8 clonotypes in ibrutinib-treated CLL. Measured with immunoSEQ multiplex PCR; TCRdb has only the in-frame clones, and not every one. The sample yields around 250,000 clones, 60% to 75% seen once. The sequencing used PBMCs, collected after 24 months of ibrutinib treatment. These receptors originate from a human donor with chronic lymphocytic leukemia.

CDR3: CASSLGGAASTDTQYF. CDR3 sequence (DNA): TGTGCCAGCAGCTTAGGAGGGGCGGCTAGCACAGATACGCAGTATTTT. The rearrangement links TRBV7-3 to TRBJ2-3; D possibly corresponds to TRBD2 (6 bases). CDR1 SGHTA and CDR2 FQGTGA come from the germline V gene. Trimming took 2 bases from V and 0 from J, leaving 12 bases between them. The CDR3 is 16 amino acids.

V gene TRBV2 combines with J gene TRBJ1-5; no firm D call. The CDR3 spans 15 residues. Germline V gene lookup returns CDR1 SNHLY and CDR2 FYNNEI. Trimming removed 4 bases at V and 0 bases at J, with 10 bases between. The CDR3 DNA follows: TGTGCCAGCAGTGTAGACTCTCGTAGCAATCAGCCCCAGCATTTT. This codes for CASSVDSRSNQPQHF.

CDR3 in DNA: TGTGCCAGCAGGGAGTCGGCGACCGAAGCTTTCTTT. Protein: CASRESATEAFF. The J gene is TRBJ1-1, the V gene TRBV6-6, with D hard to call. Germline values: CDR1 MNHNY, CDR2 SVGAGI (reference sequence). This CDR3 contains 12 residues. V was cut by 6 bases and J by 8 bases, with 13 bases left in between.

This chain connects TRBV30 to TRBJ1-2; D uncertain. V was trimmed by 2 bases and J by 4 bases, leaving 8 bases between them. CDR3 length: 12 residues. CDR1 and CDR2 (germline): GTSNPN, SVGIG (reference sequence). The CDR3 DNA follows: TGTGCCTGGAGTAGTTGGGCCTATGGCTACACCTTC. The encoded protein is CAWSSWAYGYTF.

The sample holds many counts of this clone. This chain links TRBV4-2 with TRBJ1-1; D is ambiguous. The CDR3 consists of 12 residues. The V end lost 4 bases, the J end lost 9 bases, and 12 bases lay between the germline ends. The germline CDR1 and CDR2 sequences are LGHNA and YNFKEQ. CDR3 in amino acids: CASSPRREKAFF. The DNA for the CDR3 is TGTGCCAGCAGCCCTCGGAGAGAGAAAGCTTTCTTT.

This clone came up a few times. V gene TRBV6-5 combines with J gene TRBJ1-5, with D perhaps TRBD1 (5 bases). The V and J ends lost 8 bases and 3 bases respectively, with 14 bases between them. Germline loops: CDR1 MNHEY, CDR2 SVGAGI. The CDR3 spans 14 residues. The CDR3 loop is CASRSGGVNQPQHF. The CDR3 DNA is TGTGCCAGCCGTTCGGGGGGTGTCAATCAGCCCCAGCATTTT.

The rearrangement joins TRBV9 to TRBJ2-1, with a possible D match to TRBD1 (5 bases). Germline-derived CDR1 and CDR2 are SGDLS and YYNGEE. There are 16 residues in the CDR3. With 3 bases removed from V and 6 bases from J, the gap between germline ends came to 19 bases. CDR3 loop: CASSAHRSTLSNEQFF. CDR3 sequence (DNA): TGTGCCAGCAGCGCTCACAGGTCAACTCTTTCCAATGAGCAGTTCTTC.

A single count supports this clone. The J gene is TRBJ2-2, the V gene TRBV29-1, with 14 bases that match TRBD2. Germline V CDR1 and CDR2: SQVTM, ANQGSEA. Trimming cost V 7 bases and J 3 bases; bases outside gene matches: 7. The CDR3 is 16 residues long. CDR3 amino acids: CSARTSGRTYTGELFF. The CDR3 region has the DNA TGCAGCGCCCGGACTAGCGGGAGGACCTACACCGGGGAGCTGTTTTTT.

A single count supports this clone. The chain recombines TRBV27 with TRBJ2-7; 11 bases line up with TRBD2. Germline loops: CDR1 MNHEY, CDR2 SMNVEV (reference sequence). V trimming: 6 bases; J trimming: 4 bases; junction bases outside the gene matches: 5. The length of the CDR3 is 14 residues. Here the CDR3 reads CASSPLAGEYEQYF. CDR3 nucleotide sequence: TGTGCCAGCAGCCCACTAGCGGGAGAATACGAGCAGTACTTC.

The chain employs TRBV11-3 and TRBJ1-1, with D unclear. Germline assignment: CDR1 SGHNT and CDR2 YENEEA. Between the trimmed V and J ends, which lost 3 bases and 4 bases, there was a span of 12 bases. The CDR3 sequence is 14 residues long. This CDR3 is CASSLRVEGTEAFF. DNA for the CDR3: TGTGCCAGCAGCTTGCGGGTCGAAGGCACTGAAGCTTTCTTT.

J is TRBJ2-3 and V is TRBV10-1; 7 nucleotides match TRBD2. V shed 3 bases and J 0 bases; nucleotides not matched to a gene: 9. The CDR3 covers 17 residues. Germline V gene data show CDR1 as WNHNN and CDR2 as SYGVQD (reference sequence). The CDR3 nucleotides read TGCGCCAGCAGTGAATACGGACCGGGACTAAGCACAGATACGCAGTATTTT. Encoded protein: CASSEYGPGLSTDTQYF.

This clone was counted a few times. The chain carries TRBV5-1 and TRBJ2-3; TRBD2 is a possible D gene (5 bases). CDR3 length equals 14 residues. Between the trimmed V and J ends, which lost 0 bases and 6 bases, there was a span of 11 bases. Germline loops: CDR1 SGHRS, CDR2 YFSETQ. The CDR3 protein is CASSLGADWDTQYF. CDR3 in DNA: TGCGCCAGCAGCTTGGGCGCGGACTGGGATACGCAGTATTTT.

V and J are TRBV7-3 and TRBJ2-7; D possibly corresponds to TRBD2 (5 bases). V was pared by 5 bases and J by 7 bases, with 12 bases between. Germline V gives CDR1 SGHTA, CDR2 FQGTGA. The CDR3 spans 12 residues. In nucleotides, the CDR3 is TGTGCCAGCAGCCCGTACGGCGGGGAGCAGTACTTC. It is translated as CASSPYGGEQYF.

The rearrangement joins TRBV7-6 to TRBJ2-7, with D unclear. The CDR3 covers 16 residues. Trimming took off 1 base at V and 3 bases at J, with 16 bases between the two ends. Germline loops: CDR1 SGHVS, CDR2 FNYEAQ. CDR3 nucleotide sequence: TGTGCCAGCAGCTTAGGAAGCCGGGTCGATCGCTACGAGCAGTACTTC. Translated: CASSLGSRVDRYEQYF. Together with reference TRBV7-6 and TRBJ2-7, the CDR3 gives the full variable domain: GAGVSQSPRYKVTKRGQDVALRCDPISGHVSLYWYRQALGQGPEFLTYFNYEAQQDKSGLPNDRFSAERPEGSISTLTIQRTEQRDSAMYRCASSLGSRVDRYEQYFGPGTRLTVT.

This clone turned up a few times. This rearrangement joins TRBV9 to TRBJ2-2; D unresolved. Germline V gene data show CDR1 as SGDLS and CDR2 as YYNGEE. V was pared by 0 bases and J by 6 bases, with 6 bases between. This CDR3 comprises 13 residues. DNA for the CDR3: TGTGCCAGCAGCGTAGATCACCCCGGGGAGCTGTTTTTT. It yields the protein CASSVDHPGELFF.

With regard to this clone: The junction departs from the called germline gene at one end, perhaps through a read error. The rearrangement links TRBV2 to TRBJ2-5; 9 nucleotides line up with TRBD1. The length of the CDR3 is 12 residues. Per germline, CDR1 SNHLY and CDR2 FYNNEI. Here the CDR3 DNA reads TGTGCCAGCAGTGAAACCCGGGACAGGGTACACTTC. It yields the protein CASSETRDRVHF.

This clone was observed a few times. V is TRBV7-2 and J is TRBJ2-2; D not resolved. CDR3 size: 11 residues. The V end was cut by 3 bases, the J end by 7 bases, with 3 bases between. Per the germline V gene, CDR1 is SGHTA and CDR2 is FQGNSA. Here the CDR3 DNA reads TGTGCCAGCAGCTTTAACGGGGAGCTGTTTTTT. This translates into CASSFNGELFF.

The rearrangement joins TRBV28 to TRBJ2-7, with 10 bases that match TRBD1. CDR1 MDHEN and CDR2 SYDVKM come from the germline V gene. With 10 bases clipped from V and 4 bases from J, the junction kept 10 bases outside the gene matches. The CDR3 runs 14 residues. The CDR3 sequence: CAIHSGTGAYEQYF. CDR3 coding DNA: TGTGCCATCCATTCCGGGACAGGGGCGTACGAGCAGTACTTC.

V usage is TRBV5-1 and J usage is TRBJ2-3, with D possibly being TRBD2 (6 bases). The germline V gene has CDR1 SGHRS and CDR2 YFSETQ. The CDR3 totals 15 residues. Trimming removed 0 bases from V and 0 bases from J, with 8 bases in between. The CDR3 DNA reads TGCGCCAGCAGCTTGGGTAGCGGTAGCACAGATACGCAGTATTTT. Translation: CASSLGSGSTDTQYF.

The gene calls are TRBV5-1 and TRBJ2-6, with D perhaps TRBD1 (6 bases). Looked up from germline, CDR1 is SGHRS and CDR2 is YFSETQ. CDR3 size: 18 residues. V was pared by 1 base and J by 0 bases, with 14 bases between. The CDR3 loop is CASSLLGSGVSGANVLTF. Written as DNA, the CDR3 is TGCGCCAGCAGCTTGTTAGGATCAGGGGTCTCTGGGGCCAACGTCCTGACTTTC. The entire variable domain, with the rest obtained from reference TRBV5-1 and TRBJ2-6, is as follows: KAGVTQTPRYLIKTRGQQVTLSCSPISGHRSVSWYQQTPGQGLQFLFEYFSETQRNKGNFPGRFSGRQFSNSRSEMNVSTLELGDSALYLCASSLLGSGVSGANVLTFGAGSRLTVL.

The DNA for the CDR3 is TGTGCTAGTGTCCTTTCCGGGTCTAACTATGGCTACACCTTC. Translating gives CASVLSGSNYGYTF. The rearrangement joins TRBV12-5 to TRBJ1-2; D not certain. Trimming took off 7 bases at V and 0 bases at J, with 12 bases between the two ends. CDR3 length: 14 residues. Germline CDR1 LGHNT, CDR2 FRNRAP.

V is TRBV18 and J is TRBJ2-1, with TRBD2 matching over 9 bases. The ends lost 1 base at V and 2 bases at J; junction bases unmatched: 6. Germline V CDR1 and CDR2: KGHSH, LQKENI. The CDR3 has 17 residues. CDR3 in DNA: TGTGCCAGCTCACCACTGCGGGAGGGGACTCCCTACAATGAGCAGTTCTTC. Translation gives CASSPLREGTPYNEQFF. Combining the CDR3 with reference TRBV18 and TRBJ2-1 gives the whole variable domain NAGVMQNPRHLVRRRGQEARLRCSPMKGHSHVYWYRQLPEEGLKFMVYLQKENIIDESGMPKERFSAEFPKEGPSILRIQQVVRGDSAAYFCASSPLREGTPYNEQFFGPGTRLTVL.

This rearrangement joins TRBV11-3 to TRBJ2-4; 8 bases are a match to TRBD1. Germline V lookup: CDR1 SGHNT, CDR2 YENEEA. Losses at the gene ends were 5 bases for V and 10 bases for J; bases not matched to a gene: 7. The CDR3 has 13 amino acids. CDR3 nucleotides: TGTGCCAGCAGCCCACCGGACAGGGAAATTCAGTACTTC. As protein: CASSPPDREIQYF.

This clone occurred a few times. The J gene is TRBJ2-7, the V gene TRBV11-3, with a possible D match to TRBD1 (6 bases). V was trimmed by 8 bases and J by 1 base, leaving 9 bases between them. Germline V gene data show CDR1 as SGHNT and CDR2 as YENEEA. CDR3 size: 12 residues. CDR3 protein: CASGQHSYEQYF. DNA for the CDR3: TGTGCCAGCGGACAGCATTCCTACGAGCAGTACTTC.

This chain links TRBV28 with TRBJ1-1, with 9 positions matching TRBD1. The CDR3 is made up of 12 amino acids. Trimming took 3 bases from V and 13 from J; bases not matched to a gene: 6. CDR1 is MDHEN, CDR2 SYDVKM, per germline. CDR3 loop: CASSFGDRVGFF. In nucleotides, the CDR3 is TGTGCCAGCAGTTTCGGGGACAGGGTTGGTTTCTTT.

This clone was recorded once. V and J are TRBV9 and TRBJ2-3; no reliable D call. Germline V gene data show CDR1 as SGDLS and CDR2 as YYNGEE. The germline V and J ends were trimmed by 6 bases and 0 bases, with 14 bases remaining between them. CDR3 length: 15 amino acids. DNA for the CDR3: TGTGCCAGCACCTCCTCGCCGACTAGCACAGATACGCAGTATTTT. This sequence encodes CASTSSPTSTDTQYF.

Note on this clone: The junction differs from germline at one of its ends, possibly a read error. The chain links TRBV7-7 to TRBJ1-4; maybe TRBD1 (6 bases). CDR3 size: 15 residues. CDR1 SSHAT and CDR2 FNYEAQ come from the germline V gene (reference sequence). CDR3 bases: TGTGCTAGCAGGCAGACCCGGGGGCTGGATGAAAAACTGTTTTTT. Amino acids: CASRQTRGLDEKLFF.